This is a list of T cell receptor beta chains from one sample in a study of blood T cell repertoires in COVID-19. Sequencing used immunoSEQ multiplex PCR; TCRdb keeps in-frame clones, though not all of them. The sample carries roughly 200,000 clones, nearly 90% recorded once. Sequencing input: peripheral blood. These receptors came from a man aged 45-60 years with acute or convalescent COVID-19. CDR3s include the opening cysteine and the closing phenylalanine or tryptophan. The order of the fields is V gene, J gene, clone size, D gene, CDR3 protein, CDR3 DNA. A D gene is named only where the DNA matches it firmly. Size tells how often a clone was seen (once, few, many) or the class of an expanded clone, and some rows leave it out.

v_gene: TRBV19
j_gene: TRBJ2-5
abundance: .
d_gene: .
CDR3aa: CASRGGGGGQETQYF
CDR3nt: TGTGCCAGTAGGGGTGGGGGAGGTGGCCAAGAGACCCAGTACTTC

v_gene: TRBV5-6
j_gene: TRBJ1-1
abundance: .
d_gene: .
CDR3aa: CASSSRVMINTEAFF
CDR3nt: TGTGCCAGCAGCTCCAGGGTTATGATCAACACTGAAGCTTTCTTT

v_gene: TRBV5-6
j_gene: TRBJ2-4
abundance: .
d_gene: TRBD1
CDR3aa: CASSSNGQVQYF
CDR3nt: TGTGCCAGCAGCTCTAACGGACAGGTTCAGTACTTC

v_gene: TRBV28
j_gene: TRBJ2-2
abundance: .
d_gene: TRBD2
CDR3aa: CASRYPSGRERSSTGELFF
CDR3nt: TGTGCCAGCCGATACCCCTCGGGGCGGGAGCGGTCATCCACCGGGGAGCTGTTTTTT

v_gene: TRBV7-2
j_gene: TRBJ2-5
abundance: .
d_gene: TRBD2
CDR3aa: CASSPSGNQETQYF
CDR3nt: TGTGCCAGCAGCCCCAGCGGGAATCAAGAGACCCAGTACTTC

v_gene: TRBV5-6
j_gene: TRBJ1-2
abundance: .
d_gene: .
CDR3aa: CASSSLDRAGGYTF
CDR3nt: TGTGCCAGCAGCAGCCTGGACAGAGCGGGGGGCTACACCTTC

v_gene: TRBV5-1
j_gene: TRBJ1-2
abundance: .
d_gene: .
CDR3aa: CASSTGQPDYGYTF
CDR3nt: TGCGCCAGCAGCACCGGACAGCCGGACTATGGCTACACCTTC

v_gene: TRBV7-8
j_gene: TRBJ1-6
abundance: .
d_gene: .
CDR3aa: CASSLGRESPLHF
CDR3nt: TGTGCCAGCAGCTTAGGGCGGGAGTCACCCCTCCACTTT

v_gene: TRBV5-1
j_gene: TRBJ1-6
abundance: .
d_gene: TRBD1
CDR3aa: CASSGGQFYNSPLHF
CDR3nt: TGCGCCAGCAGCGGGGGACAGTTCTATAATTCACCCCTCCACTTT

v_gene: TRBV29-1
j_gene: TRBJ1-1
abundance: .
d_gene: .
CDR3aa: CSVDRMNTEAFF
CDR3nt: TGCAGCGTTGACAGGATGAACACTGAAGCTTTCTTT

v_gene: TRBV6-6
j_gene: TRBJ2-2
abundance: few
d_gene: .
CDR3aa: CASSPGQNTGELFF
CDR3nt: TGTGCCAGCAGTCCCGGACAGAACACCGGGGAGCTGTTTTTT

v_gene: TRBV9
j_gene: TRBJ2-2
abundance: .
d_gene: TRBD2
CDR3aa: CASSELAGAMLGELFF
CDR3nt: TGTGCCAGCAGCGAGTTAGCGGGGGCCATGCTCGGGGAGCTGTTTTTT

v_gene: TRBV28
j_gene: TRBJ1-4
abundance: once
d_gene: TRBD1
CDR3aa: CALKGAANEKLFF
CDR3nt: TGTGCCCTCAAGGGGGCAGCTAATGAAAAACTGTTTTTT

v_gene: TRBV2
j_gene: TRBJ1-4
abundance: .
d_gene: TRBD1
CDR3aa: CASRGQGAGEKLFF
CDR3nt: TGTGCCAGCAGAGGACAGGGGGCCGGTGAAAAACTGTTTTTT

v_gene: TRBV3-1/TRBV3-2
j_gene: TRBJ2-4
abundance: .
d_gene: .
CDR3aa: CASSQAENIQYF
CDR3nt: TGTGCCAGCAGCCAAGCAGAAAACATTCAGTACTTC

v_gene: TRBV2
j_gene: TRBJ1-6
abundance: .
d_gene: TRBD1
CDR3aa: CASQDRVISNSPLHF
CDR3nt: TGTGCCAGCCAGGACAGGGTCATTAGTAATTCACCCCTCCACTTT

v_gene: TRBV9
j_gene: TRBJ1-6
abundance: .
d_gene: TRBD1
CDR3aa: CASQAGTASSYNSPLHF
CDR3nt: TGTGCCAGCCAGGCCGGGACAGCGAGCTCCTATAATTCACCCCTCCACTTT

v_gene: TRBV30
j_gene: TRBJ1-4
abundance: .
d_gene: TRBD1
CDR3aa: CAWSGDGTANEKLFF
CDR3nt: TGTGCCTGGAGTGGGGACGGGACAGCTAATGAAAAACTGTTTTTT

v_gene: TRBV10-3
j_gene: TRBJ2-7
abundance: .
d_gene: .
CDR3aa: CAISPVGTSVSYEQYF
CDR3nt: TGTGCCATCAGCCCTGTAGGGACATCGGTCTCCTACGAGCAGTACTTC

v_gene: TRBV18
j_gene: TRBJ2-5
abundance: .
d_gene: TRBD1
CDR3aa: CASSLRWLTTGDQETQYF
CDR3nt: TGTGCCAGCTCACTCCGTTGGTTGACGACAGGGGACCAAGAGACCCAGTACTTC

v_gene: TRBV28
j_gene: TRBJ1-6
abundance: .
d_gene: .
CDR3aa: CASSLTGVFPLHF
CDR3nt: TGTGCCAGCAGTTTAACAGGAGTGTTCCCCCTCCACTTT

v_gene: TRBV11-2
j_gene: TRBJ2-1
abundance: .
d_gene: TRBD1
CDR3aa: CASSTGTGGQIYNEQFF
CDR3nt: TGTGCCAGCAGCACCGGGACAGGGGGCCAAATCTACAATGAGCAGTTCTTC

v_gene: TRBV5-1
j_gene: TRBJ2-1
abundance: .
d_gene: TRBD1
CDR3aa: CASSLGQGFNEQFF
CDR3nt: TGCGCCAGCAGCCTGGGACAGGGTTTCAATGAGCAGTTCTTC

v_gene: TRBV29-1
j_gene: TRBJ2-3
abundance: once
d_gene: TRBD1
CDR3aa: CSVEGYRGLTDTQYF
CDR3nt: TGCAGCGTTGAAGGCTACAGGGGTCTGACAGATACGCAGTATTTT

v_gene: TRBV10-3
j_gene: TRBJ2-3
abundance: .
d_gene: .
CDR3aa: CAIRTSGSVTDTQYF
CDR3nt: TGTGCCATCAGGACTTCAGGGTCTGTCACAGATACGCAGTATTTT

v_gene: TRBV7-2
j_gene: TRBJ2-5
abundance: .
d_gene: TRBD2
CDR3aa: CASSLGLAEETQYF
CDR3nt: TGTGCCAGCAGCCTTGGACTAGCGGAAGAGACCCAGTACTTC

v_gene: TRBV7-6
j_gene: TRBJ2-2
abundance: .
d_gene: TRBD2
CDR3aa: CASSQGLAGEPNTGELFF
CDR3nt: TGTGCCAGCAGCCAGGGACTAGCGGGAGAGCCGAACACCGGGGAGCTGTTTTTT

v_gene: TRBV27
j_gene: TRBJ1-5
abundance: .
d_gene: .
CDR3aa: CASSFRGQPQHF
CDR3nt: TGTGCCAGCAGTTTCCGGGGTCAGCCCCAGCATTTT

v_gene: TRBV11-3
j_gene: TRBJ2-1
abundance: .
d_gene: TRBD1
CDR3aa: CASSPTGTDIEQFF
CDR3nt: TGTGCCAGCAGTCCTACCGGGACAGACATTGAGCAGTTCTTC

v_gene: TRBV24-1
j_gene: TRBJ2-2
abundance: .
d_gene: .
CDR3aa: CATSDLGTGFPQFSTGELFF
CDR3nt: TGTGCCACCAGTGATTTGGGAACAGGGTTCCCTCAATTCTCCACCGGGGAGCTGTTTTTT

v_gene: TRBV28
j_gene: TRBJ2-1
abundance: .
d_gene: .
CDR3aa: CASTSGTRSYNEQFF
CDR3nt: TGTGCCAGCACCTCCGGGACACGGTCCTACAATGAGCAGTTCTTC

v_gene: TRBV28
j_gene: TRBJ2-4
abundance: .
d_gene: TRBD2
CDR3aa: CASSFLTGGVENIQYF
CDR3nt: TGTGCCAGCAGTTTCCTAACCGGGGGGGTGGAAAACATTCAGTACTTC

v_gene: TRBV11-1
j_gene: TRBJ2-1
abundance: once
d_gene: TRBD2
CDR3aa: CASSSPTSGGRNEQFF
CDR3nt: TGTGCCAGCAGCTCGCCAACTAGCGGAGGTAGGAATGAGCAGTTCTTC

v_gene: TRBV27
j_gene: TRBJ2-7
abundance: .
d_gene: .
CDR3aa: CASRQADSYEQYF
CDR3nt: TGTGCCAGCCGACAGGCGGACTCCTACGAGCAGTACTTC

v_gene: TRBV5-1
j_gene: TRBJ2-5
abundance: .
d_gene: TRBD1
CDR3aa: CASSLGQGAVGETQYF
CDR3nt: TGCGCCAGCAGCTTGGGACAGGGGGCGGTCGGAGAGACCCAGTACTTC

v_gene: TRBV5-1
j_gene: TRBJ2-7
abundance: .
d_gene: TRBD1
CDR3aa: CASSKRQGGASYEQYF
CDR3nt: TGCGCCAGCAGCAAACGACAGGGGGGAGCCTCCTACGAGCAGTACTTC

v_gene: TRBV7-8
j_gene: TRBJ1-5
abundance: .
d_gene: .
CDR3aa: CASSLGPGALNQPQHF
CDR3nt: TGTGCCAGCAGCTTAGGACCAGGGGCCCTTAATCAGCCCCAGCATTTT

v_gene: TRBV7-2
j_gene: TRBJ1-4
abundance: once
d_gene: .
CDR3aa: CASSSSSVIRAEKLFF
CDR3nt: TGTGCCAGCAGCTCGAGTTCAGTAATCAGGGCTGAAAAACTGTTTTTT

v_gene: TRBV6-5
j_gene: TRBJ1-2
abundance: .
d_gene: .
CDR3aa: CASSYATYYGYTF
CDR3nt: TGTGCCAGCAGTTATGCTACGTACTATGGCTACACCTTC

v_gene: TRBV30
j_gene: TRBJ1-6
abundance: .
d_gene: .
CDR3aa: CAWSAPDNFSPLHF
CDR3nt: TGTGCCTGGAGTGCACCCGATAACTTTTCACCCCTCCACTTT

v_gene: TRBV7-8
j_gene: TRBJ1-5
abundance: .
d_gene: .
CDR3aa: CASSFLAEPQHF
CDR3nt: TGTGCCAGCAGCTTTCTGGCAGAGCCCCAGCATTTT

v_gene: TRBV15
j_gene: TRBJ1-1
abundance: .
d_gene: TRBD1
CDR3aa: CATSRTGGVTEAFF
CDR3nt: TGTGCCACCAGCAGGACAGGGGGAGTCACTGAAGCTTTCTTT